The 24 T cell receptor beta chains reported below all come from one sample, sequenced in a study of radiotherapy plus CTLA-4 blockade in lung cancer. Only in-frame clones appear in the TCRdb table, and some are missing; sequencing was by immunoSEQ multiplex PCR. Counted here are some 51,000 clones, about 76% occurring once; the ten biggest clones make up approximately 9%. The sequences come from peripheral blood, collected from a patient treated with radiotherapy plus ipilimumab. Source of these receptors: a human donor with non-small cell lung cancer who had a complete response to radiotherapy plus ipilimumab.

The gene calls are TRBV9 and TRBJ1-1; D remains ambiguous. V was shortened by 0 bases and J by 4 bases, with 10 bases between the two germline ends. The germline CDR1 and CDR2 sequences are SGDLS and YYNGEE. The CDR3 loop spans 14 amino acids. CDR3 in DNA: TGTGCCAGCAGCGTAGCTAACAGATTCACTGAAGCTTTCTTT. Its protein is CASSVANRFTEAFF.

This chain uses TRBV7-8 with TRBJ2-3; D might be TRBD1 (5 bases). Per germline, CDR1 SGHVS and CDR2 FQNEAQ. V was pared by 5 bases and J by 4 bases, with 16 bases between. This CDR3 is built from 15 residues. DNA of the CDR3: TGTGCCAGCAGCCCCATCACCAGGGTAGCAGATACGCAGTATTTT. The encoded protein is CASSPITRVADTQYF.

Here the CDR3 DNA reads TGTGCCAGTAGTTACAGGGAGCCCAATCAGCCCCAGCATTTT. Protein sequence: CASSYREPNQPQHF. The chain couples TRBV19 to TRBJ1-5, with D maybe TRBD1 (6 bases). Germline assignment: CDR1 LNHDA and CDR2 SQIVND (reference sequence). The CDR3 consists of 14 residues. V lost 5 bases to trimming and J lost 3 bases, with 11 bases between them.

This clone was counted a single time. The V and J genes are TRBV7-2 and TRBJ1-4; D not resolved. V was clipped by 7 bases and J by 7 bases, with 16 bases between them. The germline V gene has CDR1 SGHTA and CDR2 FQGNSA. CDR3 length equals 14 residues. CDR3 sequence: CASTQTPRSEKLFF. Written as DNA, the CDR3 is TGTGCCAGCACCCAAACCCCCCGGAGTGAAAAACTGTTTTTT. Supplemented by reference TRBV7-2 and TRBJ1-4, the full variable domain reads GAGVSQSPSNKVTEKGKDVELRCDPISGHTALYWYRQSLGQGLEFLIYFQGNSAPDKSGLPSDRFSAERTGGSVSTLTIQRTQQEDSAVYLCASTQTPRSEKLFFGSGTQLSVL.

The CDR3 sequence is CAWLRDSNKLFF. The CDR3 coding sequence is TGTGCCTGGCTGAGGGACAGCAACAAACTGTTTTTT. V is TRBV30 and J is TRBJ1-4; 7 nucleotides align to TRBD1. This CDR3 is built from 12 residues. Germline V gene sequence: CDR1 GTSNPN, CDR2 SVGIG (reference sequence). The V gene end was trimmed by 5 bases and the J gene end by 11 bases; junction bases not matched to a gene: 8.

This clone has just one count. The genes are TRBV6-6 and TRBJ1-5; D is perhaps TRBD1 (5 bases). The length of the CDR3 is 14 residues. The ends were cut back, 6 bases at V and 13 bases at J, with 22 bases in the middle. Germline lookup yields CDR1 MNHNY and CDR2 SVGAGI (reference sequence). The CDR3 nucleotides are TGTGCCAGCAGACGGTCGGGGGGGGAGTCGGCTCAGCATTTT. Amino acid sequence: CASRRSGGESAQHF.

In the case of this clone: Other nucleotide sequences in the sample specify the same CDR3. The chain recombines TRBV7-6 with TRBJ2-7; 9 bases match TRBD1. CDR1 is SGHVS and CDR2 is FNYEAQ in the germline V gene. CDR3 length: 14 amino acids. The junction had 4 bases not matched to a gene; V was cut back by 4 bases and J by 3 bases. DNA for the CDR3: TGTGCCAGCAGCTATCGACAGGGGGACTACGAGCAGTACTTC. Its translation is CASSYRQGDYEQYF.

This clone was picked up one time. The DNA of the CDR3 is TGTGCCAGCAGCCCCAACTCGGACAGATTCCATGGCTACACCTTC. It translates to CASSPNSDRFHGYTF. The chain couples TRBV6-5 to TRBJ1-2, with a weak D call TRBD1 (6 bases). The V and J ends lost 6 bases and 6 bases respectively, with 20 bases between them. Germline CDR1 and CDR2: MNHEY and SVGAGI. This CDR3 has 15 amino acids.

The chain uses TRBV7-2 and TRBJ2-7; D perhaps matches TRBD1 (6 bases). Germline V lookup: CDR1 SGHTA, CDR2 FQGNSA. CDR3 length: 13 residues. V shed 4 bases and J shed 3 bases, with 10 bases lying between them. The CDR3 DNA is TGTGCCAGCAGCTGGACAGACCTCTACGAGCAGTACTTC. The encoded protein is CASSWTDLYEQYF.

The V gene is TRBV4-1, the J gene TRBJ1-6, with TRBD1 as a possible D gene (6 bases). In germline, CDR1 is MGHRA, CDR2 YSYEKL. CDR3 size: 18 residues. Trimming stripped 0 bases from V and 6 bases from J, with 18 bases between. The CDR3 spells CASSQEILGTSANSPLHF. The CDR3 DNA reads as TGCGCCAGCAGCCAAGAGATTTTGGGGACATCTGCTAATTCACCCCTCCACTTT.

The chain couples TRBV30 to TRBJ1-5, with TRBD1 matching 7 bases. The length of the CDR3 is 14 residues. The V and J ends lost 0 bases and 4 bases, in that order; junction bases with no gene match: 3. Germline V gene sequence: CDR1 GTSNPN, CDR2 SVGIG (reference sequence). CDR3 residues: CAWSVGQVNQPQHF. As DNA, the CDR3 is TGTGCCTGGAGTGTAGGACAGGTTAATCAGCCCCAGCATTTT.

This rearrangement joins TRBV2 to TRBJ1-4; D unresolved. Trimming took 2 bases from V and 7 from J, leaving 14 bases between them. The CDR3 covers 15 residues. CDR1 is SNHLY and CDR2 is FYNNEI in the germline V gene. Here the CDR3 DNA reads TGTGCCAGCAGTGAACTTTACTTGCTTATTGAAAAACTGTTTTTT. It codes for CASSELYLLIEKLFF. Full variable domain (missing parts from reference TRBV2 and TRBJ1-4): EPEVTQTPSHQVTQMGQEVILRCVPISNHLYFYWYRQILGQKVEFLVSFYNNEISEKSEIFDDQFSVERPDGSNFTLKIRSTKLEDSAMYFCASSELYLLIEKLFFGSGTQLSVL.

The CDR3 DNA reads as TGTGCCAGCAGCCAAGATGGTGGATCTCTGGGGGGGGAGCAGTACTTC. It yields the protein CASSQDGGSLGGEQYF. The chain joins TRBV14 to TRBJ2-7; 7 positions agree with TRBD2. The CDR3 has 16 amino acids. Per the germline V gene, CDR1 is SGHDN and CDR2 is FVKESK. Trimming took 0 bases from V and 7 from J; bases not matched to a gene: 12.

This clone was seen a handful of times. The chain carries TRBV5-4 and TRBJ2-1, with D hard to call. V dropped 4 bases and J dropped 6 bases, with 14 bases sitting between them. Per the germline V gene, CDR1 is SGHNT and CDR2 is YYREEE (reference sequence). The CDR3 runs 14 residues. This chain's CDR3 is CASSPVPTRNEQFF. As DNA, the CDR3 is TGTGCCAGCAGCCCCGTCCCAACTCGCAATGAGCAGTTCTTC.

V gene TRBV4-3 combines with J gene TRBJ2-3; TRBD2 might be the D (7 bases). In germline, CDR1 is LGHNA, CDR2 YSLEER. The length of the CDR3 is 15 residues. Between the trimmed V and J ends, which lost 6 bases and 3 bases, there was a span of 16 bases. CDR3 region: CASRARGGGTDTQYF. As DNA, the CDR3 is TGCGCCAGCAGGGCGAGAGGGGGGGGGACAGATACGCAGTATTTT.

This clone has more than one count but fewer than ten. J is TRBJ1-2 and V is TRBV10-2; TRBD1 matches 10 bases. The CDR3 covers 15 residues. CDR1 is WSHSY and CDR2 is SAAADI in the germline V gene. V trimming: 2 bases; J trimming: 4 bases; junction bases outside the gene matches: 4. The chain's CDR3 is CASSEETGGFYGYTF. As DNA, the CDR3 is TGCGCCAGCAGTGAGGAGACAGGGGGCTTCTATGGCTACACCTTC.

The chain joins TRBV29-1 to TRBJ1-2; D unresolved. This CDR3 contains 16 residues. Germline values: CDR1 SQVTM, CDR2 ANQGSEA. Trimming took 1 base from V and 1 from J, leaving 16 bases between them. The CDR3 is CSVEVPISVLNYGYTF. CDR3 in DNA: TGCAGCGTTGAAGTACCTATCTCCGTCCTTAACTATGGCTACACCTTC.

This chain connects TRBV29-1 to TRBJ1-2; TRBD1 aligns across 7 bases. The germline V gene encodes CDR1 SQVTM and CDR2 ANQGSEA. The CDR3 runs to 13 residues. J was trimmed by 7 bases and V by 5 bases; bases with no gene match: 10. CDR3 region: CSVLLQGGGGYTF. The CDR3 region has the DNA TGCAGCGTTCTACTTCAGGGGGGAGGTGGCTACACCTTC.

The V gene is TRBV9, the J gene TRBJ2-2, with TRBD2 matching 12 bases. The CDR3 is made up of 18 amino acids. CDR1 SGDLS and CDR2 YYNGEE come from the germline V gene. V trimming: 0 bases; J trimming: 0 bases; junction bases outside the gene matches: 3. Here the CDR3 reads CASSVGLAGGTNTGELFF. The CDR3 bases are TGTGCCAGCAGCGTAGGGCTAGCGGGAGGGACGAACACCGGGGAGCTGTTTTTT.

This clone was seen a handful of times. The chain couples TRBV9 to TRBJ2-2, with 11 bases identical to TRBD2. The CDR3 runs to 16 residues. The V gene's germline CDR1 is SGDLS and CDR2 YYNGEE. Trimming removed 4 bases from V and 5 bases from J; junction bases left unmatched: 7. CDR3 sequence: CASSPPLAGVTGELFF. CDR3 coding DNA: TGTGCCAGCAGCCCCCCACTAGCGGGAGTGACCGGGGAGCTGTTTTTT.

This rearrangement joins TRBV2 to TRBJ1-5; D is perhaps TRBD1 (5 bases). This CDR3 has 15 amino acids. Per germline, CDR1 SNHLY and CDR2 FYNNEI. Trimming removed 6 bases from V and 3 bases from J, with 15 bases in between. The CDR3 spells CASRAQAGSNQPQHF. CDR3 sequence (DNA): TGTGCCAGCAGAGCCCAAGCAGGGTCCAATCAGCCCCAGCATTTT.

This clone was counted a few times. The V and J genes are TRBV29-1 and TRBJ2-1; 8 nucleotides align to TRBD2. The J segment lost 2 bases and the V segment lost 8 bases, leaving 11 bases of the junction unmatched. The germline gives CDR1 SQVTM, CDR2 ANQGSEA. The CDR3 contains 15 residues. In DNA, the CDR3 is TGCAGCTTTGTAGCGGGAAGGGGACCCTACAATGAGCAGTTCTTC. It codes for CSFVAGRGPYNEQFF.

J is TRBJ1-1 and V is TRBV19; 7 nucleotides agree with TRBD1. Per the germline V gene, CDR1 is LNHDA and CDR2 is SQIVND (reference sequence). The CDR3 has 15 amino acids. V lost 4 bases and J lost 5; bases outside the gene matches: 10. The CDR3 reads CASSSRDRSTTEAFF. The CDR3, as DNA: TGTGCCAGTAGTAGCCGGGACAGATCAACGACTGAAGCTTTCTTT. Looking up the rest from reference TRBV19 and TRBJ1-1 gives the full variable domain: DGGITQSPKYLFRKEGQNVTLSCEQNLNHDAMYWYRQDPGQGLRLIYYSQIVNDFQKGDIAEGYSVSREKKESFPLTVTSAQKNPTAFYLCASSSRDRSTTEAFFGQGTRLTVV.

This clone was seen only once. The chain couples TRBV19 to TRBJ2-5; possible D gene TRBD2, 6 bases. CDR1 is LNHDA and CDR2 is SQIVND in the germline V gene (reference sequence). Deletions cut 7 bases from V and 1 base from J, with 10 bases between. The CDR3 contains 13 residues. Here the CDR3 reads CASNVGGQETQYF. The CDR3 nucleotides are TGTGCCAGTAATGTCGGGGGCCAAGAGACCCAGTACTTC.